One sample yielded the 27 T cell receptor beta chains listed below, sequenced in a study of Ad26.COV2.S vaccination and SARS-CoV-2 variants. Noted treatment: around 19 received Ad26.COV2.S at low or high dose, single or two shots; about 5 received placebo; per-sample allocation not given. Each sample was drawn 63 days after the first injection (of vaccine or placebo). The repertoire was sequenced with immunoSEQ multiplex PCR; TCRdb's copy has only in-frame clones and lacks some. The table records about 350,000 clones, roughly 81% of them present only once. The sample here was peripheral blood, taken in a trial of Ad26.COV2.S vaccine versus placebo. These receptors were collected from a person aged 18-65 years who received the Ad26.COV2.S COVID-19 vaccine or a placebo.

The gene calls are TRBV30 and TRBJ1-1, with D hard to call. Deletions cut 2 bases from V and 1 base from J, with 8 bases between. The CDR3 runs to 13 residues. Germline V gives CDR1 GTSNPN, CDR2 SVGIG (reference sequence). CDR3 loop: CAWSRRPNTEAFF. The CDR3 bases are TGTGCCTGGAGTCGCCGGCCGAACACTGAAGCTTTCTTT. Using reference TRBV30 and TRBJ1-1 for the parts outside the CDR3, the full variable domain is SQTIHQWPATLVQPVGSPLSLECTVEGTSNPNLYWYRQAAGRGLQLLFYSVGIGQISSEVPQNLSASRPQDRQFILSSKKLLLSDSGFYLCAWSRRPNTEAFFGQGTRLTVV.

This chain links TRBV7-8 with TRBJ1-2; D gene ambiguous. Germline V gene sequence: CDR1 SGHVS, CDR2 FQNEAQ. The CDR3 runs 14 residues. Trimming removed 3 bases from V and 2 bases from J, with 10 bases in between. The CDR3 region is CASSFNQANYGYTF. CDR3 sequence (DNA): TGTGCCAGCAGCTTTAATCAGGCGAACTATGGCTACACCTTC.

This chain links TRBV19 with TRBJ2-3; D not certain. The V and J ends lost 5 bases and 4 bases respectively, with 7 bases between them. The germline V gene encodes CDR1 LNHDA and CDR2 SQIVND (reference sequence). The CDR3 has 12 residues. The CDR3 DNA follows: TGTGCCAGTAGTTCGAACGCAGATACGCAGTATTTT. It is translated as CASSSNADTQYF.

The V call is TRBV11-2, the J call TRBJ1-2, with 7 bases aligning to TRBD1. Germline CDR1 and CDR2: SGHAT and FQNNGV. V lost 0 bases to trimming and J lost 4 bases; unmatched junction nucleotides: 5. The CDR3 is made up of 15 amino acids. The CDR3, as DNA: TGTGCCAGCAGCTTAGAATCAGCAGGGGGCTATGGCTACACCTTC. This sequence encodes CASSLESAGGYGYTF.

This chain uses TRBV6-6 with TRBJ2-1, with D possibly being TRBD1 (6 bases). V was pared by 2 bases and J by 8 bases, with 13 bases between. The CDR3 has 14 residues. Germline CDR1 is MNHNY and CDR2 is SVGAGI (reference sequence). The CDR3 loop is CASSYVASGDEQFF. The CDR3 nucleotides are TGTGCCAGCAGTTACGTCGCCTCAGGGGATGAGCAGTTCTTC.

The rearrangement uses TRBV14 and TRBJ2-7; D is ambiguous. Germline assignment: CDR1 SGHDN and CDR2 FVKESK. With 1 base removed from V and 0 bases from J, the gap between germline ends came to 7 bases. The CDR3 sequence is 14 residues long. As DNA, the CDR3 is TGTGCCAGCAGCCAAGTATCCAGCTCCTACGAGCAGTACTTC. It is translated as CASSQVSSSYEQYF.

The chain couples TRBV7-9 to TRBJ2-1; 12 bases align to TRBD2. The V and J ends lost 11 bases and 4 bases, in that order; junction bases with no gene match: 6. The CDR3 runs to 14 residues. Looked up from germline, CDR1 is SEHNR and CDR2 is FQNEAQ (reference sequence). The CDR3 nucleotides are TGTGCCCTAAGGCTAGCGGGGGGGTACAATGAGCAGTTCTTC. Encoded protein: CALRLAGGYNEQFF.

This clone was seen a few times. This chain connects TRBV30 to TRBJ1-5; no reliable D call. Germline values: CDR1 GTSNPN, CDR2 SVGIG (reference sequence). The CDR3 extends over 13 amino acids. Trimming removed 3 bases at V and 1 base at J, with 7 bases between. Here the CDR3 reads CAWRGPSNQPQHF. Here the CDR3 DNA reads TGTGCCTGGAGAGGGCCAAGCAATCAGCCCCAGCATTTT.

CDR3 amino acids: CAISGRGGNTEAFF. CDR3 sequence (DNA): TGTGCCATCAGTGGTAGGGGCGGGAACACTGAAGCTTTCTTT. The J gene is TRBJ1-1, the V gene TRBV10-3, with D possibly TRBD1 on 5 matching bases. The CDR3 is 14 amino acids. The ends were cut back, 4 bases at V and 1 base at J, with 10 bases in the middle. The V gene's germline CDR1 is ENHRY and CDR2 SYGVKD.

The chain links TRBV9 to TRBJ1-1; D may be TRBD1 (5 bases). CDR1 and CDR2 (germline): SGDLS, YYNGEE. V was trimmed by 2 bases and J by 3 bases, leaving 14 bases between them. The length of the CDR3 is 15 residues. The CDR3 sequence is CASSVSGGVDTEAFF. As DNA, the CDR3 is TGTGCCAGCAGCGTCAGCGGGGGGGTCGACACTGAAGCTTTCTTT. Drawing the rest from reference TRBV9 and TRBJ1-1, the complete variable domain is DSGVTQTPKHLITATGQRVTLRCSPRSGDLSVYWYQQSLDQGLQFLIQYYNGEERAKGNILERFSAQQFPDLHSELNLSSLELGDSALYFCASSVSGGVDTEAFFGQGTRLTVV.

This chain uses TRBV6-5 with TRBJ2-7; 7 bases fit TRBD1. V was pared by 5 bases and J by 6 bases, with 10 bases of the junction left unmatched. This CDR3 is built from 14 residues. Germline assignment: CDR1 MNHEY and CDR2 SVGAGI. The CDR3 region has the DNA TGTGCCAGCAGTCCGGGACAGCCGTATCGCGAGCAGTACTTC. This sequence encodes CASSPGQPYREQYF.

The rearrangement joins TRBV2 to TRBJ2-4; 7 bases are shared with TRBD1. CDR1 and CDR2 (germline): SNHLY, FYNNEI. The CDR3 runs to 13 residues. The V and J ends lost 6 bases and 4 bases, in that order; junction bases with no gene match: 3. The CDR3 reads CASRRDSKNIQYF. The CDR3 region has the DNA TGTGCCAGCAGGAGGGACAGTAAAAACATTCAGTACTTC.

CDR3 sequence reads: CASSEARGFGTEAFF. CDR3 coding DNA: TGTGCCAGCAGTGAAGCCCGGGGGTTCGGCACTGAAGCTTTCTTT. This chain joins TRBV6-1 and TRBJ1-1, with a possible D match to TRBD1 (5 bases). CDR1 MNHNS and CDR2 SASEGT come from the germline V gene. The germline V and J ends were trimmed by 0 bases and 4 bases, with 12 bases remaining between them. The CDR3 covers 15 residues.

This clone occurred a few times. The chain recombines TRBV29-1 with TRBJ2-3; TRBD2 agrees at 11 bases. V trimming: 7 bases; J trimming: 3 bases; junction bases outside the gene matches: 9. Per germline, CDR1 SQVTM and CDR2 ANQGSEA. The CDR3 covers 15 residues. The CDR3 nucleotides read TGCAGCGCCTCCACTAGCGGGAGATCGACAGATACGCAGTATTTT. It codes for CSASTSGRSTDTQYF.

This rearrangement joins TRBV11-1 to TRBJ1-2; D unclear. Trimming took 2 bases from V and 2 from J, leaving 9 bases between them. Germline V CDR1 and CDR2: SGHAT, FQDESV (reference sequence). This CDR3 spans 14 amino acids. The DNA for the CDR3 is TGTGCCAGCAGCTTAATACCAGACAACTATGGCTACACCTTC. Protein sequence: CASSLIPDNYGYTF.

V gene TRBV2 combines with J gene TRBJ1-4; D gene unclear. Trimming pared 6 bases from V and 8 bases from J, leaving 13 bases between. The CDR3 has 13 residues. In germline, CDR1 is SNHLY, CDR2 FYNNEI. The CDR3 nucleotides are TGTGCCAGCAGCGGGCAGCCGGAGGAAAAACTGTTTTTT. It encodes CASSGQPEEKLFF.

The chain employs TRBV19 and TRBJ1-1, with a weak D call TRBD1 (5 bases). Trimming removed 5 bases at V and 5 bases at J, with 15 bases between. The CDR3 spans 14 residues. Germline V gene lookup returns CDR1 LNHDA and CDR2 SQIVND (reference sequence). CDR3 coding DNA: TGTGCCAGTAGTCTCCGGGGCCTCGGAACTGAAGCTTTCTTT. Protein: CASSLRGLGTEAFF.

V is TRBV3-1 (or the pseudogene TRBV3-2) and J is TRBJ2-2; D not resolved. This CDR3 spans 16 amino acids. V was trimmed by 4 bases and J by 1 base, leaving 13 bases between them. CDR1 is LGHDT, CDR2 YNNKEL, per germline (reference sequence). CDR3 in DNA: TGTGCCAGCAGCCCTTTTAGGACCGTGAACACCGGGGAGCTGTTTTTT. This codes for CASSPFRTVNTGELFF.

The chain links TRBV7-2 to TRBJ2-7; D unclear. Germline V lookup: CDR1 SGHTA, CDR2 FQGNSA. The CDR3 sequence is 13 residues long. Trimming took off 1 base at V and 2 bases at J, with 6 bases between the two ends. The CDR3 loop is CASSLVWTYEQYF. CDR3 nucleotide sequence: TGTGCCAGCAGCTTAGTGTGGACCTACGAGCAGTACTTC. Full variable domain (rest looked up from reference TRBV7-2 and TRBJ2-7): GAGVSQSPSNKVTEKGKDVELRCDPISGHTALYWYRQSLGQGLEFLIYFQGNSAPDKSGLPSDRFSAERTGGSVSTLTIQRTQQEDSAVYLCASSLVWTYEQYFGPGTRLTVT.

Written as DNA, the CDR3 is TGTGCCAGCAGCGTCCTAGCGGGAGGGTGGGGAGATACGCAGTATTTT. This translates into CASSVLAGGWGDTQYF. The J gene is TRBJ2-3, the V gene TRBV9; 12 bases are shared with TRBD2. The CDR3 length is 16 residues. Germline CDR1 reads SGDLS; CDR2 reads YYNGEE. V shed 2 bases, J shed 5 bases, and the junction held 6 bases outside the gene matches.

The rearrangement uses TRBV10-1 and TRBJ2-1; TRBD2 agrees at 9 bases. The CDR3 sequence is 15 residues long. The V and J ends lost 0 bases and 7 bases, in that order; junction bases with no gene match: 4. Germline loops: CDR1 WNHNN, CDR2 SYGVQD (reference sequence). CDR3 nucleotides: TGCGCCAGCAGTGAGTCGAGCGGGGGGATAAATGAGCAGTTCTTC. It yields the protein CASSESSGGINEQFF.

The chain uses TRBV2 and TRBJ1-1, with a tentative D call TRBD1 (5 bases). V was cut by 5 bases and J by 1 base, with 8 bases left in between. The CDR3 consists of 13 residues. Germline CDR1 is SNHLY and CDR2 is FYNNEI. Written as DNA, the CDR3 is TGTGCCAGCAGTAATCAGGGGAACACTGAAGCTTTCTTT. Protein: CASSNQGNTEAFF.

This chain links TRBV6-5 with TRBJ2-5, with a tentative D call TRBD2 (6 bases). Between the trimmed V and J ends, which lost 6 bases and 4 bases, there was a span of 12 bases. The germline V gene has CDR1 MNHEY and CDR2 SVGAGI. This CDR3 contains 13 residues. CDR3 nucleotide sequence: TGTGCCAGCAGAACAGCGGGTAGAGAGACCCAGTACTTC. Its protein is CASRTAGRETQYF.

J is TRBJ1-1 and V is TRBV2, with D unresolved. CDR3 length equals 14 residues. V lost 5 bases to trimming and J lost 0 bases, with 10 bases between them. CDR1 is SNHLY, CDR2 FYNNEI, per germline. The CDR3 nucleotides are TGTGCCAGCAGTAAAGAAAACGTGAACACTGAAGCTTTCTTT. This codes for CASSKENVNTEAFF.

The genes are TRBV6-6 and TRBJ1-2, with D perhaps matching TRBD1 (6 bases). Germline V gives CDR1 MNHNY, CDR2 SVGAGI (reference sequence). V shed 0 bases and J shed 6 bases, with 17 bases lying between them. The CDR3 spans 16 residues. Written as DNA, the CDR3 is TGTGCCAGCAGTTACTCCCGGACAGAAGGACGTAATGGCTACACCTTC. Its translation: CASSYSRTEGRNGYTF.

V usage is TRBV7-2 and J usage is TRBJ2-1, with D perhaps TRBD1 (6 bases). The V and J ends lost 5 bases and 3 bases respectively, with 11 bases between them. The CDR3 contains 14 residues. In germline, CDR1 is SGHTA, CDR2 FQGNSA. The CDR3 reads CASSLSDSYNEQFF. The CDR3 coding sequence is TGTGCCAGCAGCCTATCGGACAGCTACAATGAGCAGTTCTTC.

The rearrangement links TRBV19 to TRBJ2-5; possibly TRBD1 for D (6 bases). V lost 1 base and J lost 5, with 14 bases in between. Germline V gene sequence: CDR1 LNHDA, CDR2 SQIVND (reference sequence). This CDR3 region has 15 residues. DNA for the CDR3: TGTGCCAGTAGTATAGTTACAGGGACCAGGGAGACCCAGTACTTC. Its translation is CASSIVTGTRETQYF.